The 8 T cell receptor beta chains listed next were all sequenced from one sample in a study of cytomegalovirus exposure and HLA in healthy donors. PCR amplification relied on 60 Vbeta primers (plus 13 Jbeta primers). TCRdb's copy holds only in-frame clones and misses some; the assay was immunoSEQ multiplex PCR. The listing contains 150,000 to 200,000 clones. Material for sequencing was PBMCs. The receptors originated from a man aged 30 to 39 in good health and CMV-seronegative.

The chain recombines TRBV10-3 with TRBJ1-5; a possible D gene is TRBD1 (5 bases). In germline, CDR1 is ENHRY, CDR2 SYGVKD. The CDR3 is 12 amino acids. V was trimmed by 4 bases and J by 7 bases, leaving 8 bases between them. CDR3 DNA: TGTGCCATCAGTGCGGGGGACCAGCCCCAGCATTTT. This sequence encodes CAISAGDQPQHF.

V gene TRBV5-6 combines with J gene TRBJ1-1; tentative D call: TRBD1 (5 bases). Germline CDR1 SGHDT, CDR2 YYEEEE. This CDR3 is 16 amino acids long. Trimming shortened V by 0 bases and J by 5 bases, and 17 bases separated the two germline ends. The CDR3 nucleotides read TGTGCCAGCAGCTTGGCCCTCCCGGGGGGTGTTACTGAAGCTTTCTTT. Its protein is CASSLALPGGVTEAFF.

The V call is TRBV29-1, the J call TRBJ2-3; 9 bases fit TRBD2. This CDR3 has 15 amino acids. Unmatched junction bases numbered 11, after V lost 6 bases and J lost 4 bases. Per germline, CDR1 SQVTM and CDR2 ANQGSEA. The CDR3 coding sequence is TGCAGCGTGCCCGAGGTAGCGGGAGTCCCAGATACGCAGTATTTT. Encoded protein: CSVPEVAGVPDTQYF.

The chain employs TRBV10-2 and TRBJ2-3, with TRBD2 matching 9 bases. This CDR3 has 13 residues. V lost 6 bases and J lost 4; bases outside the gene matches: 2. Germline CDR1 reads WSHSY; CDR2 reads SAAADI. The CDR3 here is CASRTSGPDTQYF. The CDR3 DNA follows: TGCGCCAGCAGGACTAGCGGACCAGATACGCAGTATTTT.

V is TRBV7-2 and J is TRBJ2-7; TRBD1 aligns across 8 bases. CDR1 is SGHTA, CDR2 FQGNSA, per germline. The CDR3 runs 15 residues. Trimming cost V 1 base and J 3 bases; bases outside gene matches: 5. CDR3 bases: TGTGCCAGCAGCTTAGGGACAGGGCGACTCTACGAGCAGTACTTC. As protein: CASSLGTGRLYEQYF.

This chain connects TRBV27 to TRBJ1-1; D perhaps matches TRBD1 (5 bases). The CDR3 runs 20 residues. The ends were cut back, 7 bases at V and 0 bases at J, with 30 bases in the middle. The germline V gene encodes CDR1 MNHEY and CDR2 SMNVEV (reference sequence). CDR3 coding DNA: TGTGCCAGCAAAAGATATGGGGCAGGTGTAGGTTTAGGTATGAACACTGAAGCTTTCTTT. Protein: CASKRYGAGVGLGMNTEAFF.

The CDR3 bases are TGTGCCAGCAGTTCTCGGGGGGATACTGAAGCTTTCTTT. It yields the protein CASSSRGDTEAFF. The chain uses TRBV6-6 and TRBJ1-1; D is perhaps TRBD1 (5 bases). The germline V gene encodes CDR1 MNHNY and CDR2 SVGAGI (reference sequence). V gave up 4 bases and J gave up 5 bases, with 11 bases separating them. This CDR3 contains 13 residues.

Of note for this clone: The sample carries other DNA sequences with the same CDR3. The chain uses TRBV7-2 and TRBJ1-5; 8 bases map to TRBD1. V lost 1 base and J lost 4; bases outside the gene matches: 3. Germline CDR1 SGHTA, CDR2 FQGNSA. This CDR3 has 15 amino acids. DNA for the CDR3: TGTGCCAGCAGCTTAGGGCAGGGGGCGAATCAGCCCCAGCATTTT. Translation: CASSLGQGANQPQHF. The variable domain in full, with the rest retrieved from reference TRBV7-2 and TRBJ1-5, is GAGVSQSPSNKVTEKGKDVELRCDPISGHTALYWYRQSLGQGLEFLIYFQGNSAPDKSGLPSDRFSAERTGGSVSTLTIQRTQQEDSAVYLCASSLGQGANQPQHFGDGTRLSIL.